Listed below are T cell receptor beta chains from one sample, sequenced in a study of T cells in tumors after PD-1 blockade. TCRdb's table, derived via immunoSEQ multiplex PCR, lists solely in-frame clones and lacks some. The sample yields 14,000 to 15,000 clones, over 75% seen once. The sample here was PBMCs, taken after anti-PD-1 treatment. The receptors originated from a human donor with basal cell carcinoma. The CDR3 runs from the conserved cysteine through the conserved F or W. D genes are given only for firm matches. The listing skips clone size in some rows; elsewhere it reads once, few, many or a size class.

V gene	clone size	D gene	J gene	CDR3 protein	CDR3 DNA
TRBV7-9	NA	TRBD2	TRBJ2-1	CASSLVQAGWNEQFF	TGTGCCAGCAGCTTAGTTCAAGCGGGGTGGAATGAGCAGTTCTTC
TRBV12-3/TRBV12-4	NA	NA	TRBJ2-3	CASSLRADTQYF	TGTGCCAGCAGTTTACGGGCAGATACGCAGTATTTT
TRBV7-9	NA	NA	TRBJ1-4	CASSPSSAGGKLFF	TGTGCCAGCAGCCCCAGTTCGGCGGGGGGGAAACTGTTTTTT
TRBV4-1	NA	NA	TRBJ1-2	CASSQYGQGVAGYTF	TGCGCCAGCAGCCAATATGGCCAGGGAGTGGCTGGCTACACCTTC
TRBV2	NA	NA	TRBJ2-5	CASSTGTPAQYF	TGTGCCAGCAGTACCGGGACGCCGGCCCAGTACTTC
TRBV19	NA	TRBD2	TRBJ2-5	CASSIGTSGRGETQYF	TGTGCCAGTAGTATAGGGACTAGCGGGAGGGGCGAGACCCAGTACTTC
TRBV18	NA	TRBD2	TRBJ2-5	CASSQGTSGSSQYF	TGTGCCAGCTCACAGGGGACTAGCGGGAGTTCCCAGTACTTC
TRBV7-2	NA	TRBD1	TRBJ1-5	CASSLGGQGASQPQHF	TGTGCCAGCAGCTTAGGGGGACAGGGGGCCAGTCAGCCCCAGCATTTT
TRBV14	NA	NA	TRBJ1-1	CASRSRGGNTEAFF	TGTGCCAGCAGGTCGCGGGGTGGGAACACTGAAGCTTTCTTT
TRBV28	NA	TRBD2	TRBJ2-5	CASSFAVAGGGETQYF	TGTGCCAGCAGTTTCGCCGTAGCGGGAGGTGGCGAGACCCAGTACTTC
TRBV10-3	NA	TRBD2	TRBJ2-1	CATTSGSVEQFF	TGTGCCACGACTAGCGGGAGTGTGGAGCAGTTCTTC
TRBV4-2	NA	NA	TRBJ2-1	CASSPTGSSYNEQFF	TGTGCCAGCAGCCCCACAGGGAGCTCCTACAATGAGCAGTTCTTC
TRBV28	NA	TRBD1	TRBJ1-4	CASSSGGGNEKLFF	TGTGCCAGCAGTTCAGGGGGCGGCAATGAAAAACTGTTTTTT
TRBV6-6	NA	TRBD2	TRBJ2-3	CASRDLAGVSDTQYF	TGTGCCAGCAGGGACCTAGCGGGGGTTTCCGATACGCAGTATTTT
TRBV6-5	few	NA	TRBJ2-5	CASSYGGAPGTQYF	TGTGCCAGCAGTTACGGAGGAGCCCCGGGGACGCAGTACTTC
TRBV5-5	NA	TRBD2	TRBJ2-5	CASSLRSGGAGTQYF	TGTGCCAGCAGCTTGAGGAGCGGGGGGGCGGGGACCCAGTACTTC
TRBV25-1	NA	TRBD2	TRBJ2-2	CASSEWASGSRELFF	TGTGCCAGCAGTGAATGGGCTAGCGGGAGTCGGGAGCTGTTTTTT
TRBV6-5	NA	NA	TRBJ2-3	CASKIQGTDTQYF	TGTGCCAGCAAGATTCAGGGTACAGATACGCAGTATTTT
TRBV7-3	once	NA	TRBJ2-2	CASSSVRAPTGELFF	TGTGCCAGCAGTTCAGTCCGGGCGCCCACCGGGGAGCTGTTTTTT
TRBV5-1	few	NA	TRBJ1-3	CASSADTYSGNTIYF	TGCGCCAGCAGCGCCGACACCTACTCTGGAAACACCATATATTTT
TRBV27	NA	TRBD1	TRBJ1-1	CASRRSTGRVDTEAFF	TGTGCCAGCAGGCGATCGACAGGGCGGGTGGACACTGAAGCTTTCTTT
TRBV9	large	NA	TRBJ2-1	CASSAQNHNEQFF	TGTGCCAGCAGCGCGCAGAACCACAATGAGCAGTTCTTC